Following are 32 T cell receptor beta chains from one sample sequenced in a study of OX40 agonist ivuxolimab in advanced cancers. Some clones are missing from TCRdb's copy, which holds only in-frame ones; the method was immunoSEQ multiplex PCR. Of tens of thousands of clones in the sample, 70% to 85% are singletons; the top ten hold less than 35%. The sample consisted of CD4+ or CD8+ T cells sorted from blood, taken in a trial of the OX40 agonist ivuxolimab. The receptors here all came from an adult with an advanced solid tumor such as melanoma, head and neck, liver or kidney cancer.

This chain joins TRBV14 and TRBJ2-7; no definite D call. The CDR3 length is 12 residues. V dropped 4 bases and J dropped 5 bases, with 9 bases sitting between them. CDR1 and CDR2 from the germline V gene are SGHDN and FVKESK. The CDR3 region is CASSPLSNEQYF. In nucleotides, the CDR3 is TGTGCCAGCAGCCCCCTCTCGAACGAGCAGTACTTC.

The chain combines TRBV7-5 with TRBJ2-2; TRBD2, the table's D call, was not compared with the DNA. TRBV7-5 is a documented pseudogene. The length of the CDR3 is 15 residues. DNA of the CDR3: TGTGCCAGAAGCTTGAGACTAGCATCATCCGGGGAGCTGTTTTTT. This encodes CARSLRLASSGELFF.

The sample holds one count of this clone. This rearrangement joins TRBV2 to TRBJ1-5, with 10 bases matching TRBD1. This CDR3 comprises 19 residues. Germline V CDR1 and CDR2: SNHLY, FYNNEI. Trimming cost V 6 bases and J 2 bases; bases outside gene matches: 16. The CDR3 sequence: CASRPGPGQGRWGNQPQHF. CDR3 DNA: TGTGCCAGCAGGCCAGGACCGGGACAGGGGCGGTGGGGCAATCAGCCCCAGCATTTT.

The chain links TRBV9 to TRBJ2-5, with a tentative D call TRBD2 (6 bases). The CDR3 covers 15 residues. V was trimmed by 0 bases and J by 4 bases, leaving 13 bases between them. Per germline, CDR1 SGDLS and CDR2 YYNGEE. This chain's CDR3 is CASSVGIWRGETQYF. CDR3 nucleotides: TGTGCCAGCAGCGTAGGCATATGGAGGGGAGAGACCCAGTACTTC.

The chain links TRBV4-1 to TRBJ2-1; D not resolved. Germline values: CDR1 MGHRA, CDR2 YSYEKL. The CDR3 has 16 residues. V was trimmed by 8 bases and J by 7 bases, leaving 24 bases between them. The CDR3 DNA reads as TGCGCCAGCGGGTGGAGTTTAAGAGGAGTAAGGAATGAGCAGTTCTTC. This sequence encodes CASGWSLRGVRNEQFF.

The chain uses TRBV19 and TRBJ1-1; TRBD1 matches 9 bases. Germline CDR1 reads LNHDA; CDR2 reads SQIVND (reference sequence). CDR3 length: 13 residues. The ends lost 10 bases at V and 4 bases at J; junction bases unmatched: 7. In nucleotides, the CDR3 is TGTGCCATCCTGGGACAGGGACGCACTGAAGCTTTCTTT. Its protein is CAILGQGRTEAFF.

As DNA, the CDR3 is TGCGCCAGCAGCGAACGGTGGCGGGAGTTAGATACGCAGTATTTT. Encoded protein: CASSERWRELDTQYF. This sequence joins TRBV5-1 and TRBJ2-3; 7 bases agree with TRBD2. Looked up from germline, CDR1 is SGHRS and CDR2 is YFSETQ. The CDR3 is 15 residues long. J lost 5 bases, V lost 4 bases, and 10 bases had no gene match.

This chain links TRBV6-5 with TRBJ2-7; weak D call: TRBD1 (5 bases). Trimming took off 0 bases at V and 6 bases at J, with 9 bases between the two ends. This CDR3 has 13 residues. CDR1 is MNHEY, CDR2 SVGAGI, per germline. CDR3 in DNA: TGTGCCAGCAGTTACTCTGGGGCCGGCGAGCAGTACTTC. Amino acid sequence: CASSYSGAGEQYF.

This chain connects TRBV2 to TRBJ1-4; D gene ambiguous. Trimming removed 1 base from V and 1 base from J, with 7 bases in between. Germline V lookup: CDR1 SNHLY, CDR2 FYNNEI. The CDR3 covers 15 residues. CDR3: CASSEEVRTNEKLFF. The CDR3 DNA follows: TGTGCCAGCAGTGAAGAAGTTCGAACTAATGAAAAACTGTTTTTT.

The chain links TRBV6-6 to TRBJ2-7; TRBD1 is a possible D gene (6 bases). Germline loops: CDR1 MNHNY, CDR2 SVGAGI (reference sequence). V lost 9 bases and J lost 0, with 12 bases in between. This CDR3 is 13 amino acids long. The CDR3 region has the DNA TGTGCCAGTCACAGGGCATACTCCTACGAGCAGTACTTC. Its protein product is CASHRAYSYEQYF.

The chain carries TRBV9 and TRBJ1-6; no clear D gene. Germline lookup yields CDR1 SGDLS and CDR2 YYNGEE. Trimming shortened V by 3 bases and J by 0 bases, and 13 bases separated the two germline ends. The CDR3 is 17 amino acids. DNA for the CDR3: TGTGCCAGCAGCGCAACCGGAACTATCTCCTATAATTCACCCCTCCACTTT. Its protein product is CASSATGTISYNSPLHF.

The chain carries TRBV6-1 and TRBJ1-5; D remains unclear. CDR1 and CDR2 (germline): MNHNS, SASEGT. The V end was cut by 6 bases, the J end by 0 bases, with 9 bases between. This CDR3 contains 14 residues. The CDR3 nucleotides are TGTGCCAGCAGCGACAAGTATAGCAATCAGCCCCAGCATTTT. As protein: CASSDKYSNQPQHF.

V and J are TRBV7-9 and TRBJ1-1; tentative D call: TRBD1 (6 bases). The germline V gene has CDR1 SEHNR and CDR2 FQNEAQ (reference sequence). V was pared by 5 bases and J by 0 bases, with 16 bases between. This CDR3 comprises 16 residues. The CDR3 coding sequence is TGTGCCAGCAGCAACCCCCCCGGGACAATGAACACTGAAGCTTTCTTT. This translates into CASSNPPGTMNTEAFF.

The chain has TRBV11-2 and TRBJ1-1; the D gene is possibly TRBD1 (6 bases). CDR1 is SGHAT, CDR2 FQNNGV, per germline. Trimming pared 3 bases from V and 1 base from J, leaving 9 bases between. The CDR3 runs to 14 residues. The CDR3 region has the DNA TGTGCCAGCAGCTTGCAGGGGCGGAACACTGAAGCTTTCTTT. This translates into CASSLQGRNTEAFF.

V usage is TRBV15 and J usage is TRBJ1-2; D gene unclear. This CDR3 region has 16 residues. The germline V gene has CDR1 LNHNV and CDR2 YYDKDF (reference sequence). V was clipped by 0 bases and J by 4 bases, with 15 bases between them. The CDR3 region has the DNA TGTGCCACCAGCAGAGATAGTACCACCTCGTTCTATGGCTACACCTTC. Translating it yields CATSRDSTTSFYGYTF.

V is TRBV11-3 and J is TRBJ2-1, with D possibly TRBD1 on 6 matching bases. The CDR3 contains 17 residues. Trimming took off 5 bases at V and 0 bases at J, with 17 bases between the two ends. Germline assignment: CDR1 SGHNT and CDR2 YENEEA. The DNA of the CDR3 is TGTGCCAGCAGCCCTAGAAGACAGGATAGCTCCTACAATGAGCAGTTCTTC. Encoded protein: CASSPRRQDSSYNEQFF.

This chain joins TRBV11-1 and TRBJ2-3; D is uncertain. The V gene lost 6 bases and the J gene lost 6 bases, with 10 bases spanning the gap. The CDR3 has 12 residues. Germline V lookup: CDR1 SGHAT, CDR2 FQDESV (reference sequence). The CDR3 nucleotides are TGTGCCAGCAGTCTAATCGGGGATACGCAGTATTTT. Translating it yields CASSLIGDTQYF.

The V gene is TRBV18, the J gene TRBJ1-6; 10 nucleotides align to TRBD1. This CDR3 comprises 14 residues. V shed 2 bases, J shed 11 bases, and the junction held 3 bases outside the gene matches. The germline gives CDR1 KGHSH, CDR2 LQKENI. CDR3 amino acids: CASSPGTGVTPLHF. The CDR3 DNA sequence: TGTGCCAGCTCACCAGGGACAGGGGTAACACCCCTCCACTTT.

The gene calls are TRBV5-6 and TRBJ2-3; D possibly corresponds to TRBD1 (5 bases). The germline V gene encodes CDR1 SGHDT and CDR2 YYEEEE. The length of the CDR3 is 15 residues. Trimming left V 1 base short and J 2 bases short, with 11 bases between. The CDR3 nucleotides are TGTGCCAGCAGCTTGTTGCAGGGATACACAGATACGCAGTATTTT. Its protein is CASSLLQGYTDTQYF.

J is TRBJ1-1 and V is TRBV19; D call uncertain. The V end lost 6 bases, the J end lost 10 bases, and 18 bases lay between the germline ends. This CDR3 is built from 13 residues. Germline CDR1 is LNHDA and CDR2 is SQIVND (reference sequence). CDR3 sequence: CASSPGPPSGAFF. In DNA form, the CDR3 reads TGTGCCAGTAGCCCCGGACCGCCCAGTGGAGCTTTCTTT.

The V gene is TRBV6-4, the J gene TRBJ2-1, with 12 bases that match TRBD1. From germline, CDR1 is MRHNA and CDR2 SNTAGT. The CDR3 loop spans 17 amino acids. Losses at the gene ends were 5 bases for V and 3 bases for J; bases not matched to a gene: 8. CDR3 in amino acids: CASSRMGQGAVYNEQFF. The CDR3 nucleotides are TGTGCCAGCAGTCGGATGGGACAGGGGGCAGTCTACAATGAGCAGTTCTTC.

The rearrangement uses TRBV30 and TRBJ1-1; no reliable D call. CDR1 is GTSNPN and CDR2 is SVGIG in the germline V gene (reference sequence). The CDR3 totals 12 residues. Trimming took off 1 base at V and 6 bases at J, with 9 bases between the two ends. The chain's CDR3 is CAWSEGLAEAFF. The CDR3 bases are TGTGCCTGGAGTGAAGGCCTGGCTGAAGCTTTCTTT.

The chain combines TRBV11-2 with TRBJ2-7; 7 positions match TRBD2. The CDR3 is 16 amino acids. Germline assignment: CDR1 SGHAT and CDR2 FQNNGV. V gave up 1 base and J gave up 4 bases; unmatched junction bases: 10. The CDR3 nucleotides are TGTGCCAGCAGCTTAGGGCGAGCGGGGTTGGGTTACGAGCAGTACTTC. Translated: CASSLGRAGLGYEQYF.

The V gene is TRBV5-3, the J gene TRBJ2-5; the match to TRBD2 covers 8 bases. The J call is doubtful: the DNA matches TRBJ2-7 better. TRBV5-3 is identified as an open reading frame with a role that is uncertain. This CDR3 has 15 amino acids. The chain's CDR3 is CARSLKVRGDYEQYF. For the CDR3, the DNA is TGTGCCAGAAGCTTGAAGGTGCGGGGGGACTACGAGCAGTACTTC.

V is TRBV6-5 and J is TRBJ2-7; TRBD1 matches 12 bases. Germline V CDR1 and CDR2: MNHEY, SVGAGI. The CDR3 is 15 residues long. The trim removed 5 bases at V and 2 bases at J, leaving 4 bases unmatched. The CDR3 is CASSTGTGGTYEQYF. The DNA for the CDR3 is TGTGCCAGCAGTACCGGGACAGGGGGCACCTACGAGCAGTACTTC.

The rearrangement uses TRBV30 and TRBJ2-3, with 11 nucleotides matching TRBD2. Trimming took 7 bases from V and 4 from J; bases not matched to a gene: 7. Germline values: CDR1 GTSNPN, CDR2 SVGIG (reference sequence). The CDR3 has 14 residues. The CDR3 here is CASTIAGGADTQYF. DNA for the CDR3: TGTGCCTCAACAATAGCGGGGGGGGCAGATACGCAGTATTTT.

The rearrangement joins TRBV6-5 to TRBJ2-7, with 7 nucleotides matching TRBD1. Germline V CDR1 and CDR2: MNHEY, SVGAGI. V was clipped by 6 bases and J by 4 bases; unmatched bases: 9. CDR3 size: 14 residues. CDR3 DNA: TGTGCCAGCAGCCAAGGACAGGCGAAATACGAGCAGTACTTC. The encoded protein is CASSQGQAKYEQYF.

This chain joins TRBV4-2 and TRBJ2-7, with TRBD1 matching over 10 bases. From germline, CDR1 is LGHNA and CDR2 YNFKEQ. The CDR3 consists of 14 residues. The ends lost 8 bases at V and 3 bases at J; junction bases unmatched: 7. CDR3 region: CASARDRGGYEQYF. Written as DNA, the CDR3 is TGTGCCAGCGCTCGGGACAGGGGTGGCTACGAGCAGTACTTC.

On this clone itself: A junction end diverges from the germline sequence, so it may reflect a read error. The chain carries TRBV5-1 and TRBJ2-2, with a tentative D call TRBD1 (7 bases). The CDR3 spans 16 residues. Germline CDR1 reads SGHRS; CDR2 reads YFSETQ. The CDR3 spells CTSSLTSGGSVGELFF. The CDR3 DNA reads as TGCACCAGCAGCTTGACCTCAGGGGGGTCTGTCGGGGAGCTGTTTTTT.

This sequence joins TRBV29-1 and TRBJ1-2; no reliable D call. CDR3 length equals 10 residues. Trimming shortened V by 3 bases and J by 6 bases, and 5 bases separated the two germline ends. Germline V gives CDR1 SQVTM, CDR2 ANQGSEA. The CDR3 reads CSVDADGYTF. The CDR3 region has the DNA TGCAGCGTTGATGCGGATGGCTACACCTTC.

This sequence joins TRBV9 and TRBJ2-7, with TRBD2 matching over 7 bases. Germline trimming cut 4 bases from V and 3 bases from J; bases unmatched to any gene: 4. The length of the CDR3 is 13 residues. CDR1 is SGDLS and CDR2 is YYNGEE in the germline V gene. Written as DNA, the CDR3 is TGTGCCAGCAGCCTGGGGGGGGACTACGAGCAGTACTTC. Translation: CASSLGGDYEQYF.

The rearrangement uses TRBV28 and TRBJ2-1, with 11 positions matching TRBD2. This CDR3 has 14 residues. CDR1 is MDHEN and CDR2 is SYDVKM in the germline V gene. The trim removed 11 bases at V and 9 bases at J, leaving 12 bases unmatched. CDR3 in amino acids: CAGKTSGSNGEQFF. The CDR3 nucleotides are TGTGCCGGGAAAACTAGCGGGAGCAATGGTGAGCAGTTCTTC.